Here is one T cell receptor (beta chain) with its context. The antigen remains undetermined. This record comes from a study of OX40 agonist ivuxolimab in advanced cancers. Findings and caveats of the study: In CD8+ T cells, expanded clones were on average more numerous than in CD4+.

Per the germline V gene, CDR1 is MNHEY and CDR2 is SMNVEV (reference sequence). J was trimmed by 4 bases and V by 5 bases; bases with no gene match: 5. The CDR3 sequence is 15 residues long. The assay was immunoSEQ multiplex PCR, and TCRdb's table has in-frame clones only and misses some. The repertoire holds around 58,000 clones, around 92% seen once, with approximately 18% in the top ten. The chain uses TRBV27 and TRBJ2-2, with TRBD2 identical over 9 bases. This TCR derives from an adult with an advanced solid tumor such as melanoma, head and neck, liver or kidney cancer. The sample was CD4+ or CD8+ T cells sorted from blood, taken in a trial of the OX40 agonist ivuxolimab. The CDR3 sequence: CASSPLAGVTGELFF. CDR3 DNA sequence: TGTGCCAGCAGTCCTTTAGCGGGAGTCACCGGGGAGCTGTTTTTT.